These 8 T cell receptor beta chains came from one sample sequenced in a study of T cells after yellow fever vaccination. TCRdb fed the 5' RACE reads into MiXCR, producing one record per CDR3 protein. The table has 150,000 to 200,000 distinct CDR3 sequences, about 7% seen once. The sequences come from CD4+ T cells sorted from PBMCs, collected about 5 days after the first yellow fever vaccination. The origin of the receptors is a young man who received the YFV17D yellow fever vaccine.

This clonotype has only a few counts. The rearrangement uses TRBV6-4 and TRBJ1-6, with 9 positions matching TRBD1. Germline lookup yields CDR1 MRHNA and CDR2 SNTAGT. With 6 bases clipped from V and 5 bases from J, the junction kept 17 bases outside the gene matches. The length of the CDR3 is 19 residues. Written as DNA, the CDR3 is TGTGCCAGCAGCCTCAGAACCAACAGGGGGCCAACCGATAATTCACCCCTCCACTTT. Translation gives CASSLRTNRGPTDNSPLHF.

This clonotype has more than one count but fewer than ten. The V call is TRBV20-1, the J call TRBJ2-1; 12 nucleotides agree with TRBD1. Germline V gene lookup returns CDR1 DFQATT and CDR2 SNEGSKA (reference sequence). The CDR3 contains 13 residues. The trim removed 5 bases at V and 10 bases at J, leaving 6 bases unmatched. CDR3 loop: CSAPGQGAVEQFF. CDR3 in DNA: TGCAGTGCTCCGGGACAGGGGGCTGTAGAGCAGTTCTTC.

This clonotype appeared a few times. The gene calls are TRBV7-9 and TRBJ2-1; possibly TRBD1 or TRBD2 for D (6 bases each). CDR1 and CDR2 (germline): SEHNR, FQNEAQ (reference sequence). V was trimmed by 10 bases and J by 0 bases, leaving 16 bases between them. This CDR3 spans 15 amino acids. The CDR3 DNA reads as TGTGCCACCAAGAGGGGGGATAGCTCCTACAATGAGCAGTTCTTC. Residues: CATKRGDSSYNEQFF.

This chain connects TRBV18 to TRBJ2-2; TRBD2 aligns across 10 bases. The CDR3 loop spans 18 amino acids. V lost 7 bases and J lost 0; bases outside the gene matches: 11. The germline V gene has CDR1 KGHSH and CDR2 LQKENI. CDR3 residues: CASFLRSSGGSNTGELFF. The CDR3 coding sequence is TGTGCCAGCTTCCTCCGGAGTAGCGGGGGGTCGAACACCGGGGAGCTGTTTTTT.

CDR3 protein: CASSIAMGLYQPQHF. The CDR3 nucleotides are TGTGCCAGTAGTATAGCCATGGGACTTTATCAGCCCCAGCATTTT. The chain joins TRBV19 to TRBJ1-5, with a tentative D call TRBD1 (5 bases). Trimming pared 1 base from V and 5 bases from J, leaving 12 bases between. Per the germline V gene, CDR1 is LNHDA and CDR2 is SQIVND (reference sequence). The CDR3 sequence is 15 residues long.

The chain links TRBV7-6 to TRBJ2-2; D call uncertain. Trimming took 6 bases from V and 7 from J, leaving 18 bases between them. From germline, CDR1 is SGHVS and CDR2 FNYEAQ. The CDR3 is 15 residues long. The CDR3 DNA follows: TGTGCCAGCAGACCGAACTTGGGCGCTTACGGGGAGCTGTTTTTT. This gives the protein CASRPNLGAYGELFF.

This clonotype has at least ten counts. The CDR3 spells CASSVGGGDYNEQFF. The CDR3 bases are TGTGCCAGCAGCGTAGGAGGGGGGGACTACAATGAGCAGTTCTTC. The chain uses TRBV9 and TRBJ2-1; a weak D match, TRBD2 (7 bases). Germline V lookup: CDR1 SGDLS, CDR2 YYNGEE. The CDR3 length is 15 residues. The V and J ends lost 0 bases and 3 bases respectively, with 10 bases between them.

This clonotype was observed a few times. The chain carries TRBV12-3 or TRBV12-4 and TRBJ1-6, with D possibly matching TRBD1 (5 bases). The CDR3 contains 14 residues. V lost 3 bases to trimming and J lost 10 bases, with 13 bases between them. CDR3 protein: CASSFQKGASPLHF. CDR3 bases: TGTGCCAGCAGTTTCCAAAAAGGGGCCTCACCCCTCCACTTT.